This T cell receptor (beta chain) is from a study of Graves' ophthalmopathy and Graves' hyperthyroidism. As for the study in general: Stable hyperthyroidism denotes an absence of ophthalmopathy throughout 18 months of follow-up.

The authors amplified TCR beta CDR3 regions, and they did so from RNA transcripts for repertoire sequencing. Second-round multiplex PCR followed a first-round RT-PCR using HTBI primers. Each CDR3 protein gets one entry after TCRdb re-called the multiplex PCR reads with MiXCR. The table lists approximately 540,000 distinct CDR3 sequences, 39% of them singletons, with less than 4.5% in the top ten. The CDR3 is 14 residues long. Per the germline V gene, CDR1 is SGDLS and CDR2 is YYNGEE. Trimming shortened V by 3 bases and J by 5 bases, and 14 bases separated the two germline ends. The chain employs TRBV9 and TRBJ1-2, with a weak D call TRBD1 (6 bases). The clonotype comes from an adult man with Graves' hyperthyroidism. Sequencing was carried out using peripheral blood or thyroid tissue (not recorded which). CDR3 sequence: CASSETGGPYGYTF. CDR3 nucleotides: TGTGCCAGCAGCGAGACAGGCGGTCCGTATGGCTACACCTTC.